The next 21 T cell receptor beta chains were all read from a single sample in a study of cytomegalovirus exposure and HLA in healthy donors. Vbeta (60) and Jbeta (13) primers were used in the PCR. Clones were sequenced by immunoSEQ multiplex PCR, and TCRdb holds only the in-frame ones, with some missing. The sample table includes about 55,000 clones. What was sequenced was PBMCs. The origin of the receptors is a woman aged 60-75 years in good health and CMV-seropositive.

V and J are TRBV28 and TRBJ2-1, with 8 nucleotides matching TRBD2. CDR1 and CDR2 from the germline V gene are MDHEN and SYDVKM. Trimming cost V 9 bases and J 3 bases; bases outside gene matches: 13. This CDR3 region has 16 residues. Here the CDR3 DNA reads TGTGCCAGTAAGCCCGCGGGACTAGGAATCTACAATGAGCAGTTCTTC. Amino acids: CASKPAGLGIYNEQFF. Looking up the rest from reference TRBV28 and TRBJ2-1 gives the full variable domain: DVKVTQSSRYLVKRTGEKVFLECVQDMDHENMFWYRQDPGLGLRLIYFSYDVKMKEKGDIPEGYSVSREKKERFSLILESASTNQTSMYLCASKPAGLGIYNEQFFGPGTRLTVL.

CDR3 protein: CSAYSYEKLFF. The CDR3 region has the DNA TGCAGCGCATACAGCTATGAAAAACTGTTTTTT. The chain carries TRBV29-1 and TRBJ1-4; D unclear. The germline gives CDR1 SQVTM, CDR2 ANQGSEA. The CDR3 spans 11 residues. V shed 7 bases and J shed 6 bases, with 9 bases lying between them.

V usage is TRBV5-1 and J usage is TRBJ2-7, with 11 bases that match TRBD1. With 4 bases clipped from V and 4 bases from J, the junction kept 4 bases outside the gene matches. There are 14 residues in the CDR3. Germline CDR1 is SGHRS and CDR2 is YFSETQ. CDR3 residues: CASSRGQGVYEQYF. CDR3 DNA: TGCGCCAGCAGCAGGGGACAGGGGGTGTACGAGCAGTACTTC.

The gene calls are TRBV19 and TRBJ2-3, with TRBD1 matching 7 bases. With V trimmed by 4 bases and J by 2 bases, 9 bases remained unmatched. This CDR3 is 16 amino acids long. Germline V gene sequence: CDR1 LNHDA, CDR2 SQIVND (reference sequence). The CDR3 region is CASSTFREGATDTQYF. The CDR3 nucleotides are TGTGCCAGTAGTACTTTTCGTGAGGGGGCCACAGATACGCAGTATTTT. The whole variable domain, filled in from reference TRBV19 and TRBJ2-3, reads DGGITQSPKYLFRKEGQNVTLSCEQNLNHDAMYWYRQDPGQGLRLIYYSQIVNDFQKGDIAEGYSVSREKKESFPLTVTSAQKNPTAFYLCASSTFREGATDTQYFGPGTRLTVL.

The chain has TRBV7-9 and TRBJ2-1; TRBD1 matches at 9 bases. Per germline, CDR1 SEHNR and CDR2 FQNEAQ (reference sequence). The CDR3 is 16 residues long. V trimming: 5 bases; J trimming: 2 bases; junction bases outside the gene matches: 7. As DNA, the CDR3 is TGTGCCAGCAGCGGTCGACAGGGGGGCGCCTACAATGAGCAGTTCTTC. Protein product: CASSGRQGGAYNEQFF.

The chain has TRBV5-1 and TRBJ2-6; D not resolved. This CDR3 has 15 residues. Trimming shortened V by 0 bases and J by 0 bases, and 4 bases separated the two germline ends. The germline V gene has CDR1 SGHRS and CDR2 YFSETQ. CDR3 residues: CASSLGSSGANVLTF. The DNA for the CDR3 is TGCGCCAGCAGCTTGGGCAGCTCTGGGGCCAACGTCCTGACTTTC.

The chain has TRBV9 and TRBJ1-2; 12 nucleotides match TRBD1. Per germline, CDR1 SGDLS and CDR2 YYNGEE. The CDR3 loop spans 16 amino acids. V shed 3 bases, J shed 8 bases, and the junction held 11 bases outside the gene matches. The DNA for the CDR3 is TGTGCCAGCAGCGAGGCGGCGGGACAGGGGGCTAGCGGCTACACCTTC. The encoded protein is CASSEAAGQGASGYTF. Full variable domain (remainder filled in from reference TRBV9 and TRBJ1-2): DSGVTQTPKHLITATGQRVTLRCSPRSGDLSVYWYQQSLDQGLQFLIQYYNGEERAKGNILERFSAQQFPDLHSELNLSSLELGDSALYFCASSEAAGQGASGYTFGSGTRLTVV.

The genes are TRBV7-2 and TRBJ2-5; 9 nucleotides line up with TRBD2. This CDR3 is 15 amino acids long. Trimming removed 3 bases from V and 5 bases from J; junction bases left unmatched: 7. Germline CDR1 reads SGHTA; CDR2 reads FQGNSA. DNA of the CDR3: TGTGCCAGCAGCTTTCCCGGGGCGGGGGGGGAGACCCAGTACTTC. Translation gives CASSFPGAGGETQYF.

This rearrangement joins TRBV6-5 to TRBJ1-5; a possible D gene is TRBD1 (6 bases). Trimming pared 8 bases from V and 5 bases from J, leaving 16 bases between. Per germline, CDR1 MNHEY and CDR2 SVGAGI. The CDR3 consists of 14 residues. Here the CDR3 reads CASGPLGGDQPQHF. For the CDR3, the DNA is TGTGCCAGCGGTCCGTTAGGGGGGGATCAGCCCCAGCATTTT.

V usage is TRBV5-6 and J usage is TRBJ2-5; 14 nucleotides align to TRBD2. The germline V gene has CDR1 SGHDT and CDR2 YYEEEE. With V trimmed by 4 bases and J by 1 base, 6 bases remained unmatched. The CDR3 consists of 17 residues. CDR3 in DNA: TGTGCCAGCAGCGGCGGACTAGCGGGGGGCGTCCAAGAGACCCAGTACTTC. As protein: CASSGGLAGGVQETQYF.

The CDR3 region is CASSPATDNEQFF. The CDR3 DNA reads TGTGCCAGCTCACCGGCAACCGACAATGAGCAGTTCTTC. V is TRBV18 and J is TRBJ2-1; D gene uncertain. Germline CDR1 KGHSH, CDR2 LQKENI. Deletions cut 3 bases from V and 5 bases from J, with 8 bases between. The CDR3 totals 13 residues.

This chain links TRBV5-1 with TRBJ1-5, with D possibly TRBD1 on 5 matching bases. The CDR3 extends over 15 amino acids. V was pared by 2 bases and J by 0 bases, with 9 bases between. Germline loops: CDR1 SGHRS, CDR2 YFSETQ. The DNA for the CDR3 is TGCGCCAGCAGCTTTGACGGACATAGCAATCAGCCCCAGCATTTT. Translated, it gives CASSFDGHSNQPQHF.

The rearrangement links TRBV5-1 to TRBJ2-1; 7 bases align to TRBD1. The J segment lost 2 bases and the V segment lost 3 bases, leaving 5 bases of the junction unmatched. The CDR3 loop spans 15 amino acids. Germline V lookup: CDR1 SGHRS, CDR2 YFSETQ. The DNA of the CDR3 is TGCGCCAGCAGCTGGCTAAGGGGGCCCTACAATGAGCAGTTCTTC. Translation gives CASSWLRGPYNEQFF.

The rearrangement uses TRBV18 and TRBJ1-2; D is unresolved. The CDR3 length is 13 residues. V shed 2 bases and J shed 5 bases, with 9 bases lying between them. Germline lookup yields CDR1 KGHSH and CDR2 LQKENI. CDR3: CASSPSQEYGYTF. In nucleotides, the CDR3 is TGTGCCAGCTCACCAAGCCAGGAATATGGCTACACCTTC.

V and J are TRBV6-1 and TRBJ1-2; the D gene is possibly TRBD1 (6 bases). V lost 7 bases to trimming and J lost 3 bases, with 18 bases between them. Germline-derived CDR1 and CDR2 are MNHNS and SASEGT. This CDR3 has 15 residues. CDR3 in DNA: TGTGCCAGCACTCCGGAGGGGGGGCGAGACTATGGCTACACCTTC. Translated: CASTPEGGRDYGYTF.

This chain connects TRBV20-1 to TRBJ2-3; D is uncertain. Trimming took off 5 bases at V and 2 bases at J, with 5 bases between the two ends. Germline assignment: CDR1 DFQATT and CDR2 SNEGSKA (reference sequence). This CDR3 spans 11 amino acids. CDR3 in amino acids: CSAPNTDTQYF. For the CDR3, the DNA is TGCAGTGCTCCAAACACAGATACGCAGTATTTT.

V is TRBV10-3 and J is TRBJ1-6, with TRBD1 matching over 7 bases. V shed 0 bases and J 8 bases; nucleotides not matched to a gene: 4. The CDR3 is 15 residues long. Germline values: CDR1 ENHRY, CDR2 SYGVKD. The CDR3 nucleotides are TGTGCCATCAGTGAGTCGAGGGGGCGGGATTCACCCCTCCACTTT. It codes for CAISESRGRDSPLHF.

The chain couples TRBV5-6 to TRBJ2-7, with D unresolved. Between the trimmed V and J ends, which lost 2 bases and 2 bases, there was a span of 8 bases. CDR3 length: 13 residues. CDR1 SGHDT and CDR2 YYEEEE come from the germline V gene. The CDR3 region is CASSFTTTYEQYF. The CDR3 DNA sequence: TGTGCCAGCAGCTTTACAACGACCTACGAGCAGTACTTC.

The chain uses TRBV6-5 and TRBJ1-2; possibly TRBD1 for D (6 bases). CDR1 and CDR2 from the germline V gene are MNHEY and SVGAGI. CDR3 size: 13 residues. V dropped 2 bases and J dropped 10 bases, with 14 bases sitting between them. CDR3 sequence: CASSYEDRLDYTF. CDR3 in DNA: TGTGCCAGCAGTTACGAAGACAGGTTAGACTACACCTTC.

The chain carries TRBV29-1 and TRBJ1-3; 9 bases fit TRBD1. V dropped 6 bases and J dropped 2; count of bases not matched to a gene: 2. Per germline, CDR1 SQVTM and CDR2 ANQGSEA. The CDR3 is 13 amino acids. CDR3 sequence: CSVRDRAGNTIYF. The DNA of the CDR3 is TGCAGCGTAAGGGACAGGGCTGGAAACACCATATATTTT.

The V gene is TRBV27, the J gene TRBJ2-7, with TRBD2 as a possible D gene (6 bases). V dropped 0 bases and J dropped 2 bases, with 17 bases sitting between them. Germline CDR1 is MNHEY and CDR2 is SMNVEV (reference sequence). This CDR3 comprises 17 residues. The CDR3 DNA reads TGTGCCAGCAGTTTATCTTCCCCGGGACTTGCTACCTACGAGCAGTACTTC. Amino acid sequence: CASSLSSPGLATYEQYF.